This entry lists 11 T cell receptor beta chains sequenced from one sample in a study of shared clonotypes between healthy human individuals. The assay was immunoSEQ multiplex PCR, and TCRdb's table has in-frame clones only and misses some. Of over a million clones in the sample, roughly 96% were seen once. The sequenced sample consisted of naive CD4+ T cells sorted from blood. Subset in this sample: CD45RA+ positively selected. All receptors come from a man under 40 in good health.

The rearrangement joins TRBV27 to TRBJ2-7; 7 bases are a match to TRBD1. The germline V gene encodes CDR1 MNHEY and CDR2 SMNVEV (reference sequence). The CDR3 runs to 14 residues. J gave up 3 bases and V 6 bases, and 8 bases lay outside the gene matches. CDR3 loop: CASRGTGENYEQYF. CDR3 bases: TGTGCCAGCAGGGGAACAGGGGAAAACTACGAGCAGTACTTC.

The chain recombines TRBV29-1 with TRBJ2-5; perhaps D is TRBD1 or TRBD2 (6 bases each). Trimming stripped 4 bases from V and 4 bases from J, with 16 bases between. This CDR3 is 14 amino acids long. CDR1 and CDR2 (germline): SQVTM, ANQGSEA. CDR3 in amino acids: CSVVGQGTRETQYF. DNA of the CDR3: TGCAGCGTTGTAGGGCAGGGGACTCGAGAGACCCAGTACTTC.

The chain's CDR3 is CASSLRTGHSNQPQHF. CDR3 sequence (DNA): TGTGCCAGCAGTCTCCGGACAGGCCATAGCAATCAGCCCCAGCATTTT. This chain connects TRBV28 to TRBJ1-5; TRBD1 aligns across 7 bases. The length of the CDR3 is 16 residues. J gave up 0 bases and V 5 bases, and 7 bases lay outside the gene matches. Germline V lookup: CDR1 MDHEN, CDR2 SYDVKM.

This rearrangement joins TRBV10-3 to TRBJ1-1; TRBD1 is a possible D gene (6 bases). CDR3 length: 13 residues. Germline CDR1 ENHRY, CDR2 SYGVKD. V was cut by 6 bases and J by 4 bases, with 12 bases left in between. The CDR3 DNA sequence: TGTGCCATCAGGACACAGGGAAGCACTGAAGCTTTCTTT. Translated: CAIRTQGSTEAFF.

The rearrangement links TRBV7-8 to TRBJ2-3; 8 positions agree with TRBD2. The J segment lost 3 bases and the V segment lost 2 bases, leaving 7 bases of the junction unmatched. CDR3 size: 16 residues. Germline V gene lookup returns CDR1 SGHVS and CDR2 FQNEAQ. The CDR3 coding sequence is TGTGCCAGCAGCTTAAGAATCCCGGGGGGGACAGATACGCAGTATTTT. Its protein is CASSLRIPGGTDTQYF.

The rearrangement uses TRBV19 and TRBJ2-2; no clear D gene. The V end was cut by 4 bases, the J end by 1 base, with 7 bases between. Per the germline V gene, CDR1 is LNHDA and CDR2 is SQIVND (reference sequence). CDR3 length: 14 amino acids. The CDR3 nucleotides are TGTGCCAGTAGTACCAGTTTGAACACCGGGGAGCTGTTTTTT. Protein: CASSTSLNTGELFF.

As regards this clone: The sample contains more than one DNA sequence encoding this CDR3. CDR3 region: CASSATSNQPQHF. Here the CDR3 DNA reads TGTGCCAGCAGTGCCACCTCCAATCAGCCCCAGCATTTT. The V gene is TRBV6-1, the J gene TRBJ1-5, with no clear D. The CDR3 is made up of 13 amino acids. CDR1 MNHNS and CDR2 SASEGT come from the germline V gene. Trimming took off 4 bases at V and 3 bases at J, with 7 bases between the two ends.

The chain uses TRBV7-2 and TRBJ2-7; D not certain. Deletions cut 4 bases from V and 4 bases from J, with 14 bases between. The CDR3 runs 14 residues. Germline V gene sequence: CDR1 SGHTA, CDR2 FQGNSA. This chain's CDR3 is CASSSRNKFYEQYF. Here the CDR3 DNA reads TGTGCCAGCAGCTCCCGAAACAAGTTTTACGAGCAGTACTTC.

J is TRBJ2-7 and V is TRBV28; D unclear. V dropped 6 bases and J dropped 2 bases, with 8 bases sitting between them. The length of the CDR3 is 12 residues. The germline CDR1 and CDR2 sequences are MDHEN and SYDVKM. The CDR3 DNA sequence: TGTGCCAGCAGCTCCTGGGCCTACGAGCAGTACTTC. Its protein product is CASSSWAYEQYF.

The chain couples TRBV14 to TRBJ2-7; D is unresolved. The CDR3 runs to 15 residues. Germline V gene lookup returns CDR1 SGHDN and CDR2 FVKESK. The ends were cut back, 0 bases at V and 6 bases at J, with 15 bases in the middle. In DNA, the CDR3 is TGTGCCAGCAGCCAAGATCTCCTGCCTGGTGTCGAGCAGTACTTC. Its translation is CASSQDLLPGVEQYF. The variable domain in full, completed from reference TRBV14 and TRBJ2-7, reads EAGVTQFPSHSVIEKGQTVTLRCDPISGHDNLYWYRRVMGKEIKFLLHFVKESKQDESGMPNNRFLAERTGGTYSTLKVQPAELEDSGVYFCASSQDLLPGVEQYFGPGTRLTVT.

The gene calls are TRBV7-9 and TRBJ2-1; 10 nucleotides align to TRBD1. CDR1 and CDR2 (germline): SEHNR, FQNEAQ (reference sequence). With 4 bases clipped from V and 0 bases from J, the junction kept 3 bases outside the gene matches. The CDR3 is made up of 16 amino acids. CDR3 sequence reads: CASSSRQGASYNEQFF. DNA of the CDR3: TGTGCCAGCAGCTCCAGACAGGGGGCCTCCTACAATGAGCAGTTCTTC.